The clone carrying this TCR beta chain came up many times. The antigen is unknown. RNA transcripts yielded amplified TCR beta CDR3 regions. The HTBI primer set served for first-round RT-PCR of the TCR CDR3. Each CDR3 protein is one row after TCRdb ran MiXCR on the multiplex PCR reads. Of 500,000 to 650,000 distinct CDR3 sequences in the sample, 20% were seen once. These data originate in a study of T cells in Graves' hyperthyroidism and ophthalmopathy. This CDR3 spans 15 amino acids. Germline V gives CDR1 SGHRS, CDR2 YFSETQ. Trimming took off 1 base at V and 1 base at J, with 6 bases between the two ends. Findings and limits, study-wide: A 13 V-J model separated ophthalmopathy from stable hyperthyroidism.

The TCR was taken from a middle-aged man with Graves' ophthalmopathy. The chain recombines TRBV5-1 with TRBJ1-6; D not resolved. Sequenced sample: blood. Here the CDR3 DNA reads TGCGCCAGCAGCTTGTTGGATTCCTATAATTCACCCCTCCACTTT. Translated: CASSLLDSYNSPLHF.